The 27 T cell receptor beta chains below were found in one sample sequenced in a study of PD-L1 blockade in urothelial cancer. Only in-frame clones appear in the TCRdb table, and some are missing; sequencing was by immunoSEQ multiplex PCR. This table holds some 120,000 clones, approximately 84% found once. Time point in this sample: pretreatment peripheral blood. The material sequenced was PBMCs, taken around atezolizumab (anti-PD-L1) treatment. The receptors were sampled from a man aged 50-59 years with urothelial cancer.

This clone was recorded only once. This sequence joins TRBV18 and TRBJ2-5; 16 positions match TRBD2. Germline V gives CDR1 KGHSH, CDR2 LQKENI. V lost 2 bases, J lost 6 bases, and 6 bases stayed unmatched. This CDR3 is 17 amino acids long. CDR3 loop: CASSPEGLAGGQKTQYF. For the CDR3, the DNA is TGTGCCAGCTCACCAGAGGGACTAGCGGGAGGGCAGAAGACCCAGTACTTC.

V and J are TRBV11-3 and TRBJ2-2; the match to TRBD2 covers 8 bases. The germline gives CDR1 SGHNT, CDR2 YENEEA. Trimming took 1 base from V and 7 from J; bases not matched to a gene: 5. The CDR3 is 15 amino acids. The CDR3 bases are TGTGCCAGCAGCTTAGCCGGGAGGGGCAGCGGGGAGCTGTTTTTT. It translates to CASSLAGRGSGELFF.

The chain links TRBV10-1 to TRBJ2-7; a possible D gene is TRBD2 (6 bases). CDR1 is WNHNN and CDR2 is SYGVQD in the germline V gene (reference sequence). The CDR3 has 16 amino acids. Trimming removed 6 bases at V and 4 bases at J, with 22 bases between. This CDR3 reads CASSERLPVGTYEQYF. As DNA, the CDR3 is TGCGCCAGCAGCGAGAGGCTGCCAGTTGGGACTTACGAGCAGTACTTC.

This clone was picked up a small number of times. This sequence joins TRBV18 and TRBJ2-7, with D perhaps matching TRBD1 (5 bases). This CDR3 is 14 amino acids long. V lost 3 bases and J 2 bases, leaving 11 bases between the germline ends. Per the germline V gene, CDR1 is KGHSH and CDR2 is LQKENI. CDR3 residues: CASSPGAETYEQYF. CDR3 DNA: TGTGCCAGCTCACCTGGGGCGGAGACCTACGAGCAGTACTTC.

This clone was detected only a few times. This chain connects TRBV6-1 to TRBJ1-5, with TRBD1 matching 7 bases. Germline CDR1 MNHNS, CDR2 SASEGT. V trimming: 6 bases; J trimming: 2 bases; junction bases outside the gene matches: 4. The CDR3 sequence is 14 residues long. CDR3 sequence reads: CASRPGGGNQPQHF. The CDR3 DNA is TGTGCCAGCAGGCCAGGGGGTGGCAATCAGCCCCAGCATTTT.

V and J are TRBV7-8 and TRBJ1-5; TRBD1 matches at 7 bases. Germline CDR1 is SGHVS and CDR2 is FQNEAQ. The CDR3 extends over 15 amino acids. With 5 bases clipped from V and 0 bases from J, the junction kept 4 bases outside the gene matches. The CDR3 region has the DNA TGTGCCAGCAGCCCGACAGGGTATAGCAATCAGCCCCAGCATTTT. It encodes CASSPTGYSNQPQHF.

The genes are TRBV5-8 and TRBJ2-5; D ambiguous. The CDR3 covers 13 residues. The germline V and J ends were trimmed by 0 bases and 5 bases, with 8 bases remaining between them. Per germline, CDR1 SGHTS and CDR2 YDEGEE. CDR3 loop: CASSLGVLETQYF. CDR3 nucleotide sequence: TGTGCCAGCAGCTTGGGAGTTTTGGAGACCCAGTACTTC.

V is TRBV28 and J is TRBJ2-7, with a weak D call TRBD1 (6 bases). From germline, CDR1 is MDHEN and CDR2 SYDVKM. V lost 3 bases and J 3 bases, leaving 15 bases between the germline ends. The CDR3 is 15 residues long. The CDR3 is CASSLLGASLYEQYF. The CDR3 DNA reads TGTGCCAGCAGTTTGTTGGGGGCTAGCCTCTACGAGCAGTACTTC.

This chain uses TRBV19 with TRBJ2-1, with 8 bases lining up with TRBD2. The CDR3 is 19 amino acids. Germline CDR1 is LNHDA and CDR2 is SQIVND (reference sequence). Losses at the gene ends were 1 base for V and 4 bases for J; bases not matched to a gene: 15. CDR3 loop: CASSIVARASSGRYNEQFF. CDR3 DNA: TGTGCCAGTAGTATAGTAGCTCGGGCGTCTAGCGGGCGATACAATGAGCAGTTCTTC. Drawing the rest from reference TRBV19 and TRBJ2-1, the complete variable domain is DGGITQSPKYLFRKEGQNVTLSCEQNLNHDAMYWYRQDPGQGLRLIYYSQIVNDFQKGDIAEGYSVSREKKESFPLTVTSAQKNPTAFYLCASSIVARASSGRYNEQFFGPGTRLTVL.

The chain couples TRBV9 to TRBJ1-3; 8 bases are a match to TRBD1. This CDR3 region has 17 residues. Germline trimming cut 2 bases from V and 0 bases from J; bases unmatched to any gene: 7. Germline V gives CDR1 SGDLS, CDR2 YYNGEE. The CDR3 DNA reads as TGTGCCAGCAGCGTTTGGACAGGGATTACCTCTGGAAACACCATATATTTT. It yields the protein CASSVWTGITSGNTIYF.

The chain uses TRBV25-1 and TRBJ1-1; no definite D call. V was pared by 3 bases and J by 1 base, with 12 bases between. CDR1 and CDR2 from the germline V gene are MGHDK and SYGVNS. The CDR3 consists of 15 residues. CDR3: CASSESGRKNTEAFF. Here the CDR3 DNA reads TGTGCCAGCAGTGAGTCAGGCAGAAAGAACACTGAAGCTTTCTTT.

This chain uses TRBV28 with TRBJ2-1; 8 bases match TRBD1. The CDR3 has 16 residues. The junction had 13 bases not matched to a gene; V was cut back by 5 bases and J by 7 bases. Germline V gene lookup returns CDR1 MDHEN and CDR2 SYDVKM. Here the CDR3 reads CASSQLQSTGVNEQFF. The CDR3 bases are TGTGCCAGCAGTCAACTCCAGTCGACAGGGGTAAATGAGCAGTTCTTC.

V usage is TRBV28 and J usage is TRBJ2-3; possible D gene TRBD2, 6 bases. CDR1 and CDR2 (germline): MDHEN, SYDVKM. This CDR3 is built from 14 residues. V was clipped by 3 bases and J by 8 bases, with 15 bases between them. CDR3 residues: CASSFTGVLSTQYF. The CDR3 DNA reads as TGTGCCAGCAGTTTTACGGGAGTATTAAGTACGCAGTATTTT.

The chain recombines TRBV5-1 with TRBJ1-2; D gene uncertain. The CDR3 length is 13 residues. Trimming shortened V by 0 bases and J by 3 bases, and 6 bases separated the two germline ends. From germline, CDR1 is SGHRS and CDR2 YFSETQ. Here the CDR3 reads CASSLAGDYGYTF. For the CDR3, the DNA is TGCGCCAGCAGCTTGGCAGGCGACTATGGCTACACCTTC.

CDR3 nucleotide sequence: TGTGCCAGCAGCCCGCGGCTAGCGGGAGGTCGTAACACCGGGGAGCTGTTTTTT. Its translation: CASSPRLAGGRNTGELFF. The chain is built from TRBV16 and TRBJ2-2, with TRBD2 matching over 11 bases. Germline assignment: CDR1 KGHSY and CDR2 FQNENV. The length of the CDR3 is 18 residues. V lost 4 bases, J lost 2 bases, and 9 bases stayed unmatched.

The chain uses TRBV6-5 and TRBJ1-1, with 8 nucleotides matching TRBD1. V dropped 6 bases and J dropped 3; count of bases not matched to a gene: 6. CDR1 is MNHEY, CDR2 SVGAGI, per germline. This CDR3 contains 14 residues. The CDR3 DNA follows: TGTGCCAGCAGACCGGGACAGGTCCACACTGAAGCTTTCTTT. Translated, it gives CASRPGQVHTEAFF.

The CDR3 sequence: CASSLAGVRSGANVLTF. The CDR3 nucleotides are TGTGCCAGTTCTCTGGCGGGAGTGCGAAGTGGGGCCAACGTCCTGACTTTC. This rearrangement joins TRBV7-2 to TRBJ2-6; 7 bases are a match to TRBD2. Unmatched junction bases numbered 14, after V lost 9 bases and J lost 3 bases. Germline V gives CDR1 SGHTA, CDR2 FQGNSA. There are 17 residues in the CDR3.

The chain is built from TRBV5-1 and TRBJ1-2, with D possibly matching TRBD1 (6 bases). The CDR3 spans 14 residues. The germline V and J ends were trimmed by 4 bases and 3 bases, with 13 bases remaining between them. In germline, CDR1 is SGHRS, CDR2 YFSETQ. The CDR3 region has the DNA TGCGCCAGCAGCCTGAACAGGGATTACTATGGCTACACCTTC. Translation gives CASSLNRDYYGYTF.

The chain employs TRBV5-6 and TRBJ2-1, with TRBD1 matching 10 bases. The V and J ends lost 7 bases and 2 bases, in that order; junction bases with no gene match: 0. The CDR3 totals 13 residues. CDR1 SGHDT and CDR2 YYEEEE come from the germline V gene. The chain's CDR3 is CASGTGAYNEQFF. In nucleotides, the CDR3 is TGTGCCAGCGGGACAGGGGCCTACAATGAGCAGTTCTTC.

The chain combines TRBV4-2 with TRBJ1-4; D might be TRBD1 (6 bases). CDR1 is LGHNA and CDR2 is YNFKEQ in the germline V gene. CDR3 size: 14 residues. V lost 3 bases and J lost 7, with 12 bases in between. CDR3 region: CASSQERTAEKLFF. The CDR3 nucleotides read TGTGCCAGCAGCCAGGAAAGGACAGCTGAAAAACTGTTTTTT.

The rearrangement joins TRBV5-4 to TRBJ2-7; maybe TRBD2 (5 bases). V gave up 1 base and J gave up 0 bases, with 11 bases separating them. CDR3 length: 15 amino acids. The germline gives CDR1 SGHNT, CDR2 YYREEE (reference sequence). CDR3 nucleotide sequence: TGTGCCAGCAGCTTGACGGGAACCCGCTCCTACGAGCAGTACTTC. Amino acids: CASSLTGTRSYEQYF.

This chain connects TRBV28 to TRBJ1-5; no clear D. This CDR3 is 14 amino acids long. The germline V gene has CDR1 MDHEN and CDR2 SYDVKM. With 7 bases removed from V and 3 bases from J, the gap between germline ends came to 13 bases. This CDR3 reads CASKSRGINQPQHF. The CDR3 nucleotides are TGTGCCAGCAAATCCCGTGGCATCAATCAGCCCCAGCATTTT.

This chain links TRBV6-5 with TRBJ1-2, with a weak D call TRBD1 (6 bases). Germline assignment: CDR1 MNHEY and CDR2 SVGAGI. The CDR3 spans 13 residues. V was cut by 6 bases and J by 2 bases, with 10 bases left in between. The DNA of the CDR3 is TGTGCCAGCAGACGCGACAGGAACTATGGCTACACCTTC. This sequence encodes CASRRDRNYGYTF.

The rearrangement joins TRBV28 to TRBJ1-5, with D possibly TRBD1 on 5 matching bases. This CDR3 comprises 13 residues. The germline gives CDR1 MDHEN, CDR2 SYDVKM. V lost 6 bases, J lost 10 bases, and 16 bases lay in between. CDR3 sequence: CASRGGVGNPQHF. The CDR3 DNA follows: TGTGCCAGCAGGGGAGGGGTCGGGAATCCCCAGCATTTT.

V is TRBV5-1 and J is TRBJ2-1, with 11 bases aligning to TRBD2. The CDR3 runs 16 residues. Germline V CDR1 and CDR2: SGHRS, YFSETQ. Losses at the gene ends were 0 bases for V and 6 bases for J; bases not matched to a gene: 5. The CDR3 nucleotides are TGCGCCAGCAGCTTGGCCGCTAGCGGGAGGCCCAATGAGCAGTTCTTC. This codes for CASSLAASGRPNEQFF. The whole variable domain, filled in from reference TRBV5-1 and TRBJ2-1, reads KAGVTQTPRYLIKTRGQQVTLSCSPISGHRSVSWYQQTPGQGLQFLFEYFSETQRNKGNFPGRFSGRQFSNSRSEMNVSTLELGDSALYLCASSLAASGRPNEQFFGPGTRLTVL.

The chain joins TRBV2 to TRBJ2-1; TRBD2 agrees at 9 bases. CDR1 is SNHLY, CDR2 FYNNEI, per germline. CDR3 length: 14 residues. V was pared by 7 bases and J by 9 bases, with 10 bases of the junction left unmatched. CDR3 sequence reads: CASNAGGLGFEQFF. The CDR3 bases are TGTGCCAGCAATGCGGGAGGGCTAGGGTTTGAGCAGTTCTTC.

The rearrangement uses TRBV2 and TRBJ2-1; TRBD2 matches at 12 bases. This CDR3 comprises 16 residues. Trimming cost V 6 bases and J 1 base; bases outside gene matches: 4. From germline, CDR1 is SNHLY and CDR2 FYNNEI. The CDR3 region is CASRGGLAGSYNEQFF. The CDR3, as DNA: TGTGCCAGCAGGGGCGGACTAGCGGGATCCTACAATGAGCAGTTCTTC.